The 31 T cell receptor beta chains given below trace back to one sample, sequenced in a study of CD4 T cells in relation to SARS-CoV-2 and coronaviruses. These receptors have no identified antigens. Before the COVID-19 pandemic, during about 2011-2019, CD4+ T cells were taken from unexposed donors. After ten to eleven days of culture, CD4+ T cells were isolated. The data were produced by immunoSEQ multiplex PCR, yet TCRdb's version contains in-frame clones alone and is incomplete. The sample lists 15,000 to 20,000 clones; around 80% were seen once. What was sequenced was CD4+ T cells from PBMCs, cultured in vitro. Receptors originate from a human donor in good health.

The V gene is TRBV5-4, the J gene TRBJ1-6, with D perhaps TRBD1 (6 bases). CDR3 size: 14 residues. Germline CDR1 reads SGHNT; CDR2 reads YYREEE (reference sequence). The germline V and J ends were trimmed by 4 bases and 5 bases, with 10 bases remaining between them. CDR3 coding DNA: TGTGCCAGCAGCCTCCAGGGGCATAATTCACCCCTCCACTTT. This encodes CASSLQGHNSPLHF.

The chain carries TRBV6-5 and TRBJ2-5, with no clear D. The germline gives CDR1 MNHEY, CDR2 SVGAGI. V was clipped by 10 bases and J by 4 bases, with 16 bases between them. The CDR3 is 13 residues long. CDR3: CATCLGNRETQYF. CDR3 nucleotides: TGTGCCACCTGTCTAGGGAACCGAGAGACCCAGTACTTC.

The chain has TRBV7-2 and TRBJ2-3; D is unclear. Trimming left V 5 bases short and J 6 bases short, with 18 bases between. Per the germline V gene, CDR1 is SGHTA and CDR2 is FQGNSA. The CDR3 sequence is 15 residues long. The CDR3 loop is CASSLQITLQDTQYF. In DNA, the CDR3 is TGTGCCAGCAGCCTCCAGATCACATTACAGGATACGCAGTATTTT.

In this sample, this clone turned up a few times. J is TRBJ2-6 and V is TRBV3-1 (or the pseudogene TRBV3-2); D gene ambiguous. The CDR3 runs 13 residues. Germline lookup yields CDR1 LGHDT and CDR2 YNNKEL (reference sequence). The V and J ends lost 3 bases and 4 bases respectively, with 4 bases between them. CDR3 residues: CASSQGGANVLTF. CDR3 DNA: TGTGCCAGCAGCCAGGGGGGGGCCAACGTCCTGACTTTC.

The chain is built from TRBV27 and TRBJ2-3; 7 positions agree with TRBD1. This CDR3 comprises 16 residues. Germline CDR1 MNHEY, CDR2 SMNVEV (reference sequence). J was trimmed by 2 bases and V by 5 bases; bases with no gene match: 10. Written as DNA, the CDR3 is TGTGCCAGCAGTACATACAGGGGCGACGACACAGATACGCAGTATTTT. Protein product: CASSTYRGDDTDTQYF.

This CDR3 is CASRQGALEAFF. The CDR3 region has the DNA TGTGCCAGCAGACAGGGAGCCCTTGAAGCTTTCTTT. This chain connects TRBV25-1 to TRBJ1-1; tentative D call: TRBD1 (6 bases). V was pared by 6 bases and J by 7 bases, with 12 bases between. Germline CDR1 MGHDK, CDR2 SYGVNS. The CDR3 has 12 residues.

J is TRBJ1-2 and V is TRBV30; D might be TRBD1 (5 bases). V gave up 3 bases and J gave up 4 bases, with 9 bases separating them. The germline V gene has CDR1 GTSNPN and CDR2 SVGIG (reference sequence). The CDR3 runs to 12 residues. DNA of the CDR3: TGTGCCTGGAGCTCCGGGGCCTATGGCTACACCTTC. Protein: CAWSSGAYGYTF.

The chain uses TRBV7-9 and TRBJ2-2; tentative D call: TRBD2 (6 bases). There are 15 residues in the CDR3. The V end lost 4 bases, the J end lost 5 bases, and 14 bases lay between the germline ends. Per germline, CDR1 SEHNR and CDR2 FQNEAQ (reference sequence). The DNA of the CDR3 is TGTGCCAGCAGCTGGGGGAGGCGGGATACCGGGGAGCTGTTTTTT. Its protein is CASSWGRRDTGELFF.

The chain is built from TRBV5-1 and TRBJ2-3, with 8 bases identical to TRBD2. Germline values: CDR1 SGHRS, CDR2 YFSETQ. The CDR3 totals 14 residues. The junction had 9 bases not matched to a gene; V was cut back by 7 bases and J by 5 bases. The CDR3 here is CASGKSGRRDTQYF. CDR3 DNA: TGCGCCAGCGGAAAAAGCGGGAGAAGAGATACGCAGTATTTT.

This chain links TRBV25-1 with TRBJ1-6, with TRBD1 matching 9 bases. After removal of 5 bases from V and 9 bases from J, the junction contained 8 bases not matched to a gene. Germline CDR1 is MGHDK and CDR2 is SYGVNS. The CDR3 has 15 amino acids. The CDR3 is CASSPSGTGLSPLHF. CDR3 in DNA: TGTGCCAGCAGTCCCTCCGGGACAGGGCTTTCACCCCTCCACTTT.

This chain connects TRBV24-1 to TRBJ2-5; TRBD2 is a possible D gene (5 bases). Trimming stripped 5 bases from V and 1 base from J, with 13 bases between. The CDR3 sequence is 15 residues long. The germline gives CDR1 KGHDR, CDR2 SFDVKD. CDR3 in amino acids: CATSGIREGQETQYF. The CDR3 bases are TGTGCCACCAGTGGGATCCGAGAGGGCCAAGAGACCCAGTACTTC.

The CDR3 loop is CASSLLAVNTGELFF. CDR3 in DNA: TGTGCCAGCAGCTTACTAGCGGTAAACACCGGGGAGCTGTTTTTT. V and J are TRBV5-5 and TRBJ2-2; TRBD2 agrees at 8 bases. The CDR3 is 15 residues long. V shed 2 bases and J 2 bases; nucleotides not matched to a gene: 2. CDR1 is SGHKS and CDR2 is YYEKEE in the germline V gene (reference sequence). Complete variable domain (other parts from reference TRBV5-5 and TRBJ2-2): DAGVTQSPTHLIKTRGQQVTLRCSPISGHKSVSWYQQVLGQGPQFIFQYYEKEERGRGNFPDRFSARQFPNYSSELNVNALLLGDSALYLCASSLLAVNTGELFFGEGSRLTVL.

The chain has TRBV9 and TRBJ2-7; 12 nucleotides align to TRBD2. Germline CDR1 reads SGDLS; CDR2 reads YYNGEE. This CDR3 contains 14 residues. The V segment lost 4 bases and the J segment 4 bases; nucleotides outside the gene matches: 3. Written as DNA, the CDR3 is TGTGCCAGCAGCAGGGGACTAGCGGGTTACGAGCAGTACTTC. Residues: CASSRGLAGYEQYF. Together with reference TRBV9 and TRBJ2-7, the CDR3 gives the full variable domain: DSGVTQTPKHLITATGQRVTLRCSPRSGDLSVYWYQQSLDQGLQFLIQYYNGEERAKGNILERFSAQQFPDLHSELNLSSLELGDSALYFCASSRGLAGYEQYFGPGTRLTVT.

This clone is a singleton in its sample. This chain connects TRBV28 to TRBJ2-5, with D hard to call. Trimming left V 3 bases short and J 1 base short, with 9 bases between. Per germline, CDR1 MDHEN and CDR2 SYDVKM. There are 14 residues in the CDR3. The CDR3 bases are TGTGCCAGCAGTTTGAGGTGGGGCCAAGAGACCCAGTACTTC. Translated, it gives CASSLRWGQETQYF.

The rearrangement links TRBV19 to TRBJ1-5; 7 positions agree with TRBD1. This CDR3 contains 15 residues. With V trimmed by 7 bases and J by 6 bases, 12 bases remained unmatched. Germline-derived CDR1 and CDR2 are LNHDA and SQIVND (reference sequence). The CDR3, as DNA: TGTGCCAGTATAGGGTCACAGGGGCGCGCTCAGCCCCAGCATTTT. Translating it yields CASIGSQGRAQPQHF.

CDR3 bases: TGTGCCAGCAGCCTGGACGGACTAGCGGGAGTAGACACCGGGGAGCTGTTTTTT. It is translated as CASSLDGLAGVDTGELFF. The rearrangement links TRBV13 to TRBJ2-2; 13 nucleotides align to TRBD2. The trim removed 5 bases at V and 3 bases at J, leaving 9 bases unmatched. The length of the CDR3 is 18 residues. Looked up from germline, CDR1 is PRHDT and CDR2 is FYEKMQ (reference sequence).

The chain joins TRBV11-2 to TRBJ1-1, with D uncertain. Germline V gene lookup returns CDR1 SGHAT and CDR2 FQNNGV. CDR3 length: 18 amino acids. Trimming took 0 bases from V and 1 from J, leaving 18 bases between them. CDR3 sequence (DNA): TGTGCCAGCAGCTTAGATCAATGGGCCAGGACGAAGAACACTGAAGCTTTCTTT. Protein sequence: CASSLDQWARTKNTEAFF.

The V and J genes are TRBV4-1 and TRBJ2-1, with 10 bases matching TRBD2. The length of the CDR3 is 16 residues. V was clipped by 3 bases and J by 3 bases; unmatched bases: 5. The germline V gene encodes CDR1 MGHRA and CDR2 YSYEKL. CDR3 coding DNA: TGCGCCAGCAGCCAGGCCGGGACTAGCGTCTACAATGAGCAGTTCTTC. Amino acid sequence: CASSQAGTSVYNEQFF.

The gene calls are TRBV5-5 and TRBJ1-2; no definite D call. The V gene's germline CDR1 is SGHKS and CDR2 YYEKEE (reference sequence). Trimming removed 6 bases from V and 6 bases from J, with 12 bases in between. The CDR3 extends over 12 amino acids. CDR3 coding DNA: TGTGCCAGCAACGAATACAGAAATGGCTACACCTTC. It is translated as CASNEYRNGYTF.

The table lists this clone with a few counts. This rearrangement joins TRBV18 to TRBJ1-2; 7 bases fit TRBD1. The CDR3 has 13 amino acids. Germline lookup yields CDR1 KGHSH and CDR2 LQKENI. Unmatched junction bases numbered 5, after V lost 4 bases and J lost 6 bases. Written as DNA, the CDR3 is TGTGCCAGCTCACTTGACAGGGACCATGGCTACACCTTC. Protein sequence: CASSLDRDHGYTF.

The V call is TRBV5-1, the J call TRBJ2-5; the match to TRBD2 covers 8 bases. V shed 2 bases, J shed 5 bases, and the junction held 5 bases outside the gene matches. The CDR3 has 14 amino acids. Germline V gene data show CDR1 as SGHRS and CDR2 as YFSETQ. Written as DNA, the CDR3 is TGCGCCAGCAGCTTTAAGCGGGAGCAGGAGACCCAGTACTTC. Protein product: CASSFKREQETQYF.

The gene calls are TRBV19 and TRBJ2-2; D remains unclear. CDR1 is LNHDA, CDR2 SQIVND, per germline (reference sequence). Trimming took off 2 bases at V and 6 bases at J, with 7 bases between the two ends. The CDR3 contains 13 residues. Here the CDR3 DNA reads TGTGCCAGTAGTATAAAGGAGCCCGGGGAGCTGTTTTTT. This translates into CASSIKEPGELFF.

The V and J genes are TRBV21-1 and TRBJ2-1. TRBV21-1 is recorded as a pseudogene. CDR3 length: 16 amino acids. The CDR3 DNA sequence: TGTGCCAGGAGAAGTAAGTTAATTGGGGGCTACAATGAGCAGTTCTTC. Translation: CARRSKLIGGYNEQFF.

The J gene is TRBJ2-7, the V gene TRBV4-1; 7 nucleotides match TRBD1. V dropped 0 bases and J dropped 3; count of bases not matched to a gene: 11. This CDR3 is built from 17 residues. Looked up from germline, CDR1 is MGHRA and CDR2 is YSYEKL. Written as DNA, the CDR3 is TGCGCCAGCAGCCAAGATCTTGGACAGGTGATTCTCTACGAGCAGTACTTC. Its protein product is CASSQDLGQVILYEQYF.

This clone showed up just a few times. The rearrangement uses TRBV5-6 and TRBJ1-1, with TRBD1 matching over 7 bases. The germline V gene encodes CDR1 SGHDT and CDR2 YYEEEE. After removal of 0 bases from V and 3 bases from J, the junction contained 2 bases not matched to a gene. CDR3 size: 14 residues. This chain's CDR3 is CASSLVQGDTEAFF. CDR3 nucleotide sequence: TGTGCCAGCAGCTTGGTGCAGGGGGACACTGAAGCTTTCTTT.

The rearrangement links TRBV6-5 to TRBJ1-4, with D unclear. CDR1 and CDR2 (germline): MNHEY, SVGAGI. Between the trimmed V and J ends, which lost 6 bases and 5 bases, there was a span of 16 bases. The CDR3 totals 15 residues. The CDR3: CASRSAAVGNEKLFF. The CDR3 DNA sequence: TGTGCCAGCAGATCGGCGGCCGTGGGGAATGAAAAACTGTTTTTT.

This chain joins TRBV7-3 and TRBJ2-1; 8 bases fit TRBD2. The trim removed 1 base at V and 5 bases at J, leaving 4 bases unmatched. The CDR3 totals 15 residues. The germline V gene has CDR1 SGHTA and CDR2 FQGTGA. The CDR3 bases are TGTGCCAGCAGCTTAAGCGGGAGGCTGGACAATGAGCAGTTCTTC. Its protein product is CASSLSGRLDNEQFF.

CDR3 protein: CASSQTLAKNIQYF. The CDR3 bases are TGTGCCAGCAGCCAGACTTTAGCCAAAAACATTCAGTACTTC. V and J are TRBV2 and TRBJ2-4, with D unresolved. Per the germline V gene, CDR1 is SNHLY and CDR2 is FYNNEI. V dropped 6 bases and J dropped 0 bases, with 9 bases sitting between them. This CDR3 region has 14 residues. Full variable domain (missing parts from reference TRBV2 and TRBJ2-4): EPEVTQTPSHQVTQMGQEVILRCVPISNHLYFYWYRQILGQKVEFLVSFYNNEISEKSEIFDDQFSVERPDGSNFTLKIRSTKLEDSAMYFCASSQTLAKNIQYFGAGTRLSVL.

The J gene is TRBJ2-3, the V gene TRBV3-1 (or the pseudogene TRBV3-2); the D gene is possibly TRBD2 (5 bases). The CDR3 contains 15 residues. The ends were cut back, 3 bases at V and 8 bases at J, with 18 bases in the middle. The V gene's germline CDR1 is LGHDT and CDR2 YNNKEL (reference sequence). CDR3 coding DNA: TGTGCCAGCAGCCACCCGCTAGCCTCGCCGGGTACGCAGTATTTT. It is translated as CASSHPLASPGTQYF.

The chain carries TRBV4-2 and TRBJ1-5; the D gene is possibly TRBD1 (5 bases). The length of the CDR3 is 17 residues. Germline loops: CDR1 LGHNA, CDR2 YNFKEQ. V was clipped by 0 bases and J by 0 bases, with 12 bases between them. CDR3 sequence (DNA): TGTGCCAGCAGCCAAGACCCGGGACCCATTAGCAATCAGCCCCAGCATTTT. Translation gives CASSQDPGPISNQPQHF.

V usage is TRBV7-9 and J usage is TRBJ2-7, with 11 bases that match TRBD2. The CDR3 consists of 15 residues. V was clipped by 6 bases and J by 2 bases; unmatched bases: 6. Germline lookup yields CDR1 SEHNR and CDR2 FQNEAQ (reference sequence). The CDR3 DNA follows: TGTGCCAGCAGACTAGCGGGAGCCGAGACCTACGAGCAGTACTTC. Translated: CASRLAGAETYEQYF.